Each of the 15 T cell receptor beta chains below was sequenced from the same sample in a study of T cell clonotyping in hematopoietic cell transplantation. Profiling relied on immunoSEQ multiplex PCR, and the TCRdb table lists in-frame clones only, not all of them. The data contain roughly 5,700 clones, around 80% of them seen just once; the ten biggest clones take up 27%. The sample in question was PBMCs, obtained 100 days after allogeneic stem cell transplant. Every receptor here comes from a male patient between 45 and 59 years old who had an allogeneic stem cell transplant from an unrelated donor, so the T cells may come from the graft donor. Some clones in this sample may be carry-over from other donors' samples.

The chain has TRBV10-2 and TRBJ1-1; D call uncertain. This CDR3 contains 11 residues. Germline V gene sequence: CDR1 WSHSY, CDR2 SAAADI. V lost 6 bases to trimming and J lost 7 bases, with 9 bases between them. The CDR3 coding sequence is TGCGCCAGCAGCCGGGCCGATGAAGCTTTCTTT. Translated, it gives CASSRADEAFF.

This chain links TRBV5-6 with TRBJ1-3; D unresolved. CDR1 and CDR2 (germline): SGHDT, YYEEEE. Trimming took 1 base from V and 10 from J, leaving 9 bases between them. The length of the CDR3 is 12 residues. The CDR3 loop is CASSLRLPTIYF. In nucleotides, the CDR3 is TGTGCCAGCAGCTTGAGACTCCCTACCATATATTTT.

This clone was found a few times. The chain uses TRBV2 and TRBJ2-4, with a tentative D call TRBD2 (6 bases). The germline V gene has CDR1 SNHLY and CDR2 FYNNEI. The ends were cut back, 5 bases at V and 10 bases at J, with 24 bases in the middle. The CDR3 runs to 16 residues. CDR3 in DNA: TGTGCCAGCAGTCAATCACAGGCGAGAGCAGGGAGGATTCAGTACTTC. Translation gives CASSQSQARAGRIQYF. Combining the CDR3 with reference TRBV2 and TRBJ2-4 gives the whole variable domain EPEVTQTPSHQVTQMGQEVILRCVPISNHLYFYWYRQILGQKVEFLVSFYNNEISEKSEIFDDQFSVERPDGSNFTLKIRSTKLEDSAMYFCASSQSQARAGRIQYFGAGTRLSVL.

The CDR3 DNA reads as TGTGCCAGCAGTTTTATGGCCAGGGGCTATGGCTACACCTTC. Amino acid sequence: CASSFMARGYGYTF. The genes are TRBV27 and TRBJ1-2; possibly TRBD1 for D (6 bases). This CDR3 is built from 14 residues. The germline gives CDR1 MNHEY, CDR2 SMNVEV (reference sequence). The V gene lost 3 bases and the J gene lost 4 bases, with 12 bases spanning the gap.

The chain is built from TRBV7-7 and TRBJ2-5; perhaps TRBD2 as D (5 bases). V was clipped by 5 bases and J by 0 bases, with 16 bases between them. Per germline, CDR1 SSHAT and CDR2 FNYEAQ (reference sequence). This CDR3 is built from 16 residues. The CDR3 DNA reads as TGTGCCAGCAGCCCGACCCTCCAGCGGTACCAAGAGACCCAGTACTTC. It translates to CASSPTLQRYQETQYF.

This clone counts as large. The same CDR3 also results from other DNA sequences found in this sample. V gene TRBV6-5 combines with J gene TRBJ2-5, with D perhaps given as TRBD1 or TRBD2 (5 bases each). Germline values: CDR1 MNHEY, CDR2 SVGAGI. The CDR3 runs to 14 residues. Between the trimmed V and J ends, which lost 1 base and 1 base, there was a span of 7 bases. The CDR3 DNA sequence: TGTGCCAGCAGTTACTTTGGGGGCCAAGAGACCCAGTACTTC. Translation: CASSYFGGQETQYF.

The chain links TRBV30 to TRBJ1-1, with a possible D match to TRBD1 (5 bases). From germline, CDR1 is GTSNPN and CDR2 SVGIG (reference sequence). Trimming took 5 bases from V and 4 from J, leaving 14 bases between them. The CDR3 is 13 amino acids. CDR3 sequence (DNA): TGTGCCTGGTCCACAAGGGGTGGCACTGAAGCTTTCTTT. Residues: CAWSTRGGTEAFF.

The CDR3 region has the DNA TGTGCCAGCAGTTTATGGCAGGTAAAAGGCTACACCTTC. It translates to CASSLWQVKGYTF. The V and J genes are TRBV28 and TRBJ1-2; no clear D. Germline V gene lookup returns CDR1 MDHEN and CDR2 SYDVKM. The CDR3 is made up of 13 amino acids. V was shortened by 0 bases and J by 8 bases, with 10 bases between the two germline ends.

This sequence joins TRBV5-6 and TRBJ1-1, with D maybe TRBD1 (6 bases). The V and J ends lost 1 base and 5 bases respectively, with 18 bases between them. Germline assignment: CDR1 SGHDT and CDR2 YYEEEE. This CDR3 is 16 amino acids long. CDR3 nucleotide sequence: TGTGCCAGCAGCTTGCGGGGGCACGGGTTTAGAACTGAAGCTTTCTTT. It specifies CASSLRGHGFRTEAFF.

The rearrangement joins TRBV15 to TRBJ1-2; 10 nucleotides match TRBD1. Trimming removed 1 base from V and 1 base from J; junction bases left unmatched: 3. The germline CDR1 and CDR2 sequences are LNHNV and YYDKDF (reference sequence). There are 16 residues in the CDR3. As DNA, the CDR3 is TGTGCCACCAGCAGAGCGGGACAGGGGCGTAACTATGGCTACACCTTC. It translates to CATSRAGQGRNYGYTF.

The chain employs TRBV7-9 and TRBJ2-5; 8 bases are shared with TRBD1. This CDR3 comprises 15 residues. Germline values: CDR1 SEHNR, CDR2 FQNEAQ (reference sequence). V lost 6 bases to trimming and J lost 0 bases; unmatched junction nucleotides: 6. The CDR3 DNA is TGTGCCAGCAGGGAGACAGGGGACTACCAAGAGACCCAGTACTTC. Its protein is CASRETGDYQETQYF.

This chain joins TRBV5-6 and TRBJ2-2, with 10 nucleotides matching TRBD1. CDR1 SGHDT and CDR2 YYEEEE come from the germline V gene. Trimming at V came to 3 bases and at J to 7 bases, leaving 3 bases not matched to a gene. The CDR3 contains 14 residues. The CDR3 coding sequence is TGTGCCAGCAGCTGGGGACAGGGGCACGGGGAGCTGTTTTTT. Translated, it gives CASSWGQGHGELFF.

The chain carries TRBV5-1 and TRBJ2-7; D is uncertain. Germline values: CDR1 SGHRS, CDR2 YFSETQ. V lost 0 bases, J lost 3 bases, and 10 bases lay in between. This CDR3 comprises 14 residues. DNA of the CDR3: TGCGCCAGCAGCTTGGCCATCGACAACTACGAGCAGTACTTC. Amino acids: CASSLAIDNYEQYF.

The chain couples TRBV5-6 to TRBJ1-5; D possibly corresponds to TRBD1 (6 bases). V was trimmed by 5 bases and J by 7 bases, leaving 16 bases between them. Germline lookup yields CDR1 SGHDT and CDR2 YYEEEE. CDR3 size: 14 residues. The CDR3 nucleotides are TGTGCCAGCAGTGGGGGGGCAGGGTACCAGCCCCAGCATTTT. Amino acid sequence: CASSGGAGYQPQHF.

This sequence joins TRBV30 and TRBJ1-1, with D uncertain. With 0 bases removed from V and 3 bases from J, the gap between germline ends came to 8 bases. CDR3 length: 13 residues. CDR1 is GTSNPN and CDR2 is SVGIG in the germline V gene (reference sequence). The CDR3 bases are TGTGCCTGGAGTGTACAAGTGTACACTGAAGCTTTCTTT. This encodes CAWSVQVYTEAFF.